The 3 T cell receptor beta chains below all came from one sample that was sequenced in a study of OX40 agonist ivuxolimab in advanced cancers. Using immunoSEQ multiplex PCR, the repertoire was profiled, and TCRdb retains in-frame clones only, with some absent. The sample yields 50,000 to 70,000 clones, roughly 90% seen once. This specimen was CD4+ or CD8+ T cells sorted from blood, taken in a trial of the OX40 agonist ivuxolimab. The receptors originated from an adult with an advanced solid tumor such as melanoma, head and neck, liver or kidney cancer.

This clone was detected a few times. This sequence joins TRBV6-6 and TRBJ2-2, with D possibly being TRBD2 (5 bases). CDR1 MNHNY and CDR2 SVGAGI come from the germline V gene (reference sequence). This CDR3 contains 13 residues. Trimming cost V 0 bases and J 10 bases, with 9 bases left between them. The chain's CDR3 is CASSYSPREELFF. For the CDR3, the DNA is TGTGCCAGCAGTTACTCGCCGAGGGAGGAGCTGTTTTTT.

The CDR3 spells CASSVGGGTTEAFF. The CDR3 DNA is TGTGCCAGCAGCGTAGGTGGGGGAACTACTGAAGCTTTCTTT. The chain uses TRBV9 and TRBJ1-1; the D gene is possibly TRBD1 (5 bases). The CDR3 is 14 amino acids. V was cut by 0 bases and J by 5 bases, with 11 bases left in between. Germline lookup yields CDR1 SGDLS and CDR2 YYNGEE.

The chain combines TRBV27 with TRBJ2-7, with 9 bases identical to TRBD1. The CDR3 runs to 15 residues. Germline V gene lookup returns CDR1 MNHEY and CDR2 SMNVEV (reference sequence). The V and J ends lost 6 bases and 5 bases, in that order; junction bases with no gene match: 11. CDR3 nucleotide sequence: TGTGCCAGCAGCTCTTCCGGGACAGGGCAGCACGAGCAGTACTTC. The encoded protein is CASSSSGTGQHEQYF.